One and the same sample provided the 21 T cell receptor beta chains below, sequenced in a study of shared clonotypes between healthy human individuals. TCRdb keeps only in-frame clones here, not all; method: immunoSEQ multiplex PCR. The data show millions of clones, with around nine tenths seen just once and about 0.13% held by the top ten. Sequencing was done on a sample of naive CD4+ T cells sorted from blood. Documented subset: CD45RA+ positively selected. Receptors were obtained from a man between 18 and 35 years old in good health.

The chain couples TRBV10-3 to TRBJ2-3; 11 nucleotides match TRBD2. CDR1 and CDR2 from the germline V gene are ENHRY and SYGVKD. V gave up 3 bases and J gave up 2 bases; unmatched junction bases: 7. The CDR3 sequence is 17 residues long. The CDR3 DNA sequence: TGTGCCATCAGTGACACCCTAGCGGGAGGAGTCACAGATACGCAGTATTTT. Translation: CAISDTLAGGVTDTQYF.

Note on this clone: Other nucleotide sequences from this sample produce the same CDR3. The chain employs TRBV2 and TRBJ1-5; 7 bases match TRBD1. The CDR3 contains 13 residues. Trimming took 6 bases from V and 4 from J; bases not matched to a gene: 3. The germline CDR1 and CDR2 sequences are SNHLY and FYNNEI. In DNA form, the CDR3 reads TGTGCCAGCAGGGGACAGCCAAATCAGCCCCAGCATTTT. Protein sequence: CASRGQPNQPQHF.

This clone came up a few times. The J gene is TRBJ1-1, the V gene TRBV27, with D uncertain. The CDR3 is made up of 14 amino acids. V shed 3 bases and J shed 0 bases, with 8 bases lying between them. CDR1 is MNHEY, CDR2 SMNVEV, per germline (reference sequence). The CDR3 region is CASSLKPLNTEAFF. CDR3 bases: TGTGCCAGCAGTTTGAAGCCATTGAACACTGAAGCTTTCTTT.

This chain connects TRBV29-1 to TRBJ2-5; 8 nucleotides line up with TRBD2. CDR3 length: 16 amino acids. V trimming: 3 bases; J trimming: 5 bases; junction bases outside the gene matches: 14. CDR1 is SQVTM and CDR2 is ANQGSEA in the germline V gene. CDR3: CSVEGPGGRRIETQYF. CDR3 sequence (DNA): TGCAGCGTTGAGGGACCGGGAGGGAGACGGATTGAGACCCAGTACTTC.

V gene TRBV5-1 combines with J gene TRBJ2-5, with D perhaps TRBD2 (5 bases). V shed 0 bases and J shed 5 bases, with 14 bases lying between them. The CDR3 runs 15 residues. Germline CDR1 SGHRS, CDR2 YFSETQ. CDR3 sequence: CASSLGSSMVETQYF. For the CDR3, the DNA is TGCGCCAGCAGCTTGGGGTCTAGCATGGTGGAGACCCAGTACTTC. The full variable domain, in which reference TRBV5-1 and TRBJ2-5 provide the parts outside the CDR3, is KAGVTQTPRYLIKTRGQQVTLSCSPISGHRSVSWYQQTPGQGLQFLFEYFSETQRNKGNFPGRFSGRQFSNSRSEMNVSTLELGDSALYLCASSLGSSMVETQYFGPGTRLLVL.

The V and J genes are TRBV19 and TRBJ2-5; 9 bases match TRBD1. With V trimmed by 4 bases and J by 6 bases, 6 bases remained unmatched. The germline gives CDR1 LNHDA, CDR2 SQIVND (reference sequence). CDR3 length: 14 residues. The CDR3 loop reads CASSSSGTGKTQYF. The CDR3 nucleotides read TGTGCCAGTAGTAGCTCCGGGACAGGGAAGACCCAGTACTTC.

Worth noting for this clone: Other DNA sequences in this sample translate to the same CDR3. The chain couples TRBV2 to TRBJ2-3; 10 bases are shared with TRBD2. CDR3 length: 14 residues. Trimming cost V 4 bases and J 3 bases; bases outside gene matches: 1. Germline V lookup: CDR1 SNHLY, CDR2 FYNNEI. This CDR3 is CASSASGGTDTQYF. As DNA, the CDR3 is TGTGCCAGCAGTGCTAGCGGGGGAACAGATACGCAGTATTTT.

This chain uses TRBV19 with TRBJ2-5; 7 nucleotides line up with TRBD2. This CDR3 spans 17 amino acids. J lost 5 bases, V lost 0 bases, and 12 bases had no gene match. The germline gives CDR1 LNHDA, CDR2 SQIVND (reference sequence). This CDR3 reads CASSIETLTSRAETQYF. The CDR3 bases are TGTGCCAGTAGTATAGAGACCCTGACTAGCCGGGCGGAGACCCAGTACTTC.

This clone was observed a handful of times. The chain employs TRBV9 and TRBJ1-2; D gene uncertain. This CDR3 contains 15 residues. Germline values: CDR1 SGDLS, CDR2 YYNGEE. Trimming stripped 3 bases from V and 4 bases from J, with 16 bases between. The CDR3 protein is CASSEAPAVGYGYTF. In DNA form, the CDR3 reads TGTGCCAGCAGCGAGGCCCCTGCTGTTGGCTATGGCTACACCTTC.

The chain couples TRBV28 to TRBJ1-1; D unresolved. Trimming took 5 bases from V and 1 from J, leaving 14 bases between them. Germline V gene sequence: CDR1 MDHEN, CDR2 SYDVKM. The CDR3 loop spans 15 amino acids. This CDR3 is CASSDPLRGNTEAFF. The DNA for the CDR3 is TGTGCCAGCAGTGACCCTCTACGGGGGAACACTGAAGCTTTCTTT.

V is TRBV7-2 and J is TRBJ2-1; TRBD2 aligns across 7 bases. The trim removed 5 bases at V and 7 bases at J, leaving 5 bases unmatched. The CDR3 length is 13 residues. CDR1 and CDR2 (germline): SGHTA, FQGNSA. CDR3 sequence: CASSMGGWNEQFF. CDR3 DNA: TGTGCCAGCAGCATGGGGGGGTGGAATGAGCAGTTCTTC.

Comments on this clone: Other DNA variants within this sample encode the same CDR3. V is TRBV5-4 and J is TRBJ2-3; TRBD2 matches 7 bases. Germline CDR1 is SGHNT and CDR2 is YYREEE (reference sequence). The CDR3 contains 15 residues. The trim removed 3 bases at V and 0 bases at J, leaving 4 bases unmatched. CDR3 region: CASSSSSGSTDTQYF. DNA of the CDR3: TGTGCCAGCAGCTCGTCTAGCGGCAGCACAGATACGCAGTATTTT.

The gene calls are TRBV6-1 and TRBJ1-5, with D perhaps TRBD1 (5 bases). There are 15 residues in the CDR3. Trimming pared 8 bases from V and 0 bases from J, leaving 14 bases between. Germline assignment: CDR1 MNHNS and CDR2 SASEGT. The CDR3 is CASHGQRNSNQPQHF. CDR3 sequence (DNA): TGTGCCAGCCACGGACAAAGAAATAGCAATCAGCCCCAGCATTTT.

This chain connects TRBV4-1 to TRBJ2-7; 7 bases align to TRBD1. V was clipped by 4 bases and J by 7 bases; unmatched bases: 13. CDR3 length: 15 residues. CDR1 and CDR2 (germline): MGHRA, YSYEKL. CDR3 DNA sequence: TGCGCCAGCAGCCCGGCCACCAACAGGGGCGGGGAGCAGTACTTC. The encoded protein is CASSPATNRGGEQYF.

This chain links TRBV14 with TRBJ1-1; D call uncertain. Germline CDR1 reads SGHDN; CDR2 reads FVKESK. The V gene lost 4 bases and the J gene lost 1 base, with 7 bases spanning the gap. This CDR3 has 13 amino acids. CDR3 protein: CASSRNSNTEAFF. The CDR3 DNA sequence: TGTGCCAGCAGCCGCAACTCGAACACTGAAGCTTTCTTT.

V is TRBV6-1 and J is TRBJ1-6, with TRBD1 matching 8 bases. With V trimmed by 4 bases and J by 4 bases, 3 bases remained unmatched. Germline values: CDR1 MNHNS, CDR2 SASEGT. This CDR3 has 15 residues. CDR3 DNA: TGTGCCAGCAGTGCAGGGGGCGCTTATAATTCACCCCTCCACTTT. This sequence encodes CASSAGGAYNSPLHF.

The V call is TRBV9, the J call TRBJ1-1; no firm D call. Per germline, CDR1 SGDLS and CDR2 YYNGEE. V was trimmed by 5 bases and J by 1 base, leaving 9 bases between them. This CDR3 has 13 residues. The CDR3 DNA follows: TGTGCCAGCAGAAGGTCCGGGAACACTGAAGCTTTCTTT. Residues: CASRRSGNTEAFF.

The V gene is TRBV5-6, the J gene TRBJ1-3, with D hard to call. CDR1 SGHDT and CDR2 YYEEEE come from the germline V gene. CDR3 length equals 15 residues. Trimming stripped 4 bases from V and 0 bases from J, with 11 bases between. CDR3 sequence: CASSLKVLSGNTIYF. The CDR3 DNA is TGTGCCAGCAGCCTAAAAGTCCTCTCTGGAAACACCATATATTTT.

The chain links TRBV5-3 to TRBJ1-4, with TRBD1 as a possible D gene (6 bases). TRBV5-3 is flagged as an ORF with uncertain function. V lost 9 bases, J lost 3 bases, and 21 bases lay in between. The CDR3 runs 16 residues. The CDR3 region has the DNA TGTGCCACGCCAAAGGTCAGGGGCGAGGCTAATGAAAAACTGTTTTTT. Protein sequence: CATPKVRGEANEKLFF.

The chain carries TRBV19 and TRBJ1-1; D is uncertain. The CDR3 covers 12 residues. Germline V gene sequence: CDR1 LNHDA, CDR2 SQIVND (reference sequence). Trimming stripped 7 bases from V and 1 base from J, with 7 bases between. The DNA of the CDR3 is TGTGCCAGTAAGGTCCCGAACACTGAAGCTTTCTTT. Its protein is CASKVPNTEAFF. The whole variable domain, filled in from reference TRBV19 and TRBJ1-1, reads DGGITQSPKYLFRKEGQNVTLSCEQNLNHDAMYWYRQDPGQGLRLIYYSQIVNDFQKGDIAEGYSVSREKKESFPLTVTSAQKNPTAFYLCASKVPNTEAFFGQGTRLTVV.

This clone appeared once. The chain is built from TRBV6-4 and TRBJ1-2, with D unresolved. Germline V gene sequence: CDR1 MRHNA, CDR2 SNTAGT. V was clipped by 6 bases and J by 3 bases, with 17 bases between them. The CDR3 has 15 residues. CDR3 amino acids: CASRPEAVPYYGYTF. The CDR3 DNA reads as TGTGCCAGCAGGCCCGAGGCGGTCCCATACTATGGCTACACCTTC.